This T cell receptor (beta chain) stems from a study of blood T cell repertoires in COVID-19. In the study overall: Some COVID-19 samples were acute and others convalescent; all came from the United States, Italy and Spain.

Methods used by the authors: How many nucleated cells were present was estimated from reference gene primer amplification. Generated by immunoSEQ multiplex PCR, the TCRdb table keeps only in-frame clones and is missing some. The V and J calls and clone size come from that table; D and trimming were worked out from the DNA. The table lists approximately 150,000 clones, around 90% of them singletons. The CDR3 sequence is 15 residues long. Germline-derived CDR1 and CDR2 are MGHRA and YSYEKL. V lost 4 bases and J 7 bases, leaving 20 bases between the germline ends. The sample consisted of peripheral blood. The sequence derives from a woman aged 45-60 years with acute or convalescent COVID-19. V usage is TRBV4-1 and J usage is TRBJ2-7; D is possibly TRBD2 (6 bases). The chain's CDR3 is CASSLKWTGASEQYF. The CDR3 bases are TGCGCCAGCAGCCTGAAGTGGACGGGAGCTAGTGAGCAGTACTTC.